The rows below give T cell receptor beta chains drawn from one sample of a study of T cells after yellow fever vaccination. TCRdb independently ran MiXCR on the 5' RACE reads; one entry per CDR3 protein. The data hold some 600,000 distinct CDR3 sequences, with 9% to 15% observed a single time. The sequencing used PBMCs, collected on the day of the yellow fever booster vaccination. The receptor set was obtained from a man aged 25 to 45 who received the YFV17D yellow fever vaccine. The CDR3 runs from the conserved cysteine through the conserved F or W. Each record gives: D gene, V gene, clone size, J gene, CDR3 DNA, CDR3 protein. D genes are given only for firm matches. Not every row has a clone size; where given, it reads once, few, many or a size class.

>TRBD2|TRBV6-1|.|TRBJ2-5
TGTGCCAGCAGTCTAAGCGGGGGGCACCAAGAGACCCAGCACTTC
CASSLSGGHQETQHF
>TRBD2|TRBV7-9|.|TRBJ2-3
TGTGCCAGCGCAGTAGCGGGAGTTGATACGCAGTATTTT
CASAVAGVDTQYF
>.|TRBV7-6|.|TRBJ2-5
TGTGCCAGCAGCTTATTGAGCCAAGAGACCCAGTACTTC
CASSLLSQETQYF
>TRBD2|TRBV29-1|few|TRBJ2-3
TGCAGCGTTGAAGGGGGAGCGGGAGTCATAGATACGCAGTATTTT
CSVEGGAGVIDTQYF
>TRBD2|TRBV29-1|few|TRBJ2-3
TGCAGCGTTGAAGGGACTAGTGCTAGCACAGATACGCAGTATTTT
CSVEGTSASTDTQYF
>TRBD1|TRBV12-3/TRBV12-4|many|TRBJ1-2
TGTGCCAGCAGTACGACAGGGGATCGCTATGGCTACACCTTC
CASSTTGDRYGYTF
>TRBD2|TRBV12-3/TRBV12-4|.|TRBJ2-2
TGTGCCAGCAGAACGGGACTAGCGGAGGCAGGGGAGCTGTTTTTT
CASRTGLAEAGELFF
>.|TRBV7-3|.|TRBJ1-1
TGTGCCAGCAGCTTGACCGGGCAGGGGAGGACTGAAGCTTTCTTT
CASSLTGQGRTEAFF
>.|TRBV7-3|.|TRBJ2-1
TGTGCCAGCAGCTTAATTGGGATGAGCGGGTTTGACTCCTACAATGAGCAGTTCTTC
CASSLIGMSGFDSYNEQFF
>.|TRBV12-3/TRBV12-4|few|TRBJ1-3
TGTGCCCTAGGGGGGAATGCGAAGGGAAACACCATATATTTT
CALGGNAKGNTIYF
>.|TRBV7-2|.|TRBJ2-7
TGTGCCAGCACCTCTCGACAGACGCTTCGGGACGAGCAGTACTTC
CASTSRQTLRDEQYF
>.|TRBV3-1|few|TRBJ2-4
TGTGCCAGCAGCCAGCCGAGGCTAGCTGGTGGATACATTCAGTACTTC
CASSQPRLAGGYIQYF
>TRBD1|TRBV18|few|TRBJ2-3
TGTGCCAGCTCACCTGGACAGGGGAACCGGGATACGCAGTATTTT
CASSPGQGNRDTQYF
>.|TRBV10-2|.|TRBJ2-7
TGCGCCAGCGGAGGGGCGCCCTTTCCGGACGAGCAGTACTTC
CASGGAPFPDEQYF
>TRBD1|TRBV29-1|few|TRBJ2-1
TGCAGCGTTGAAGATCTCCGACAGGGGGCTATCGATGAGCAGTTCTTC
CSVEDLRQGAIDEQFF
>.|TRBV6-5|many|TRBJ2-2
TGTGCCAGCAGCTACACGCGGAACACCGGGGAGCTGTTTTTT
CASSYTRNTGELFF
>.|TRBV5-5|many|TRBJ1-2
TGTGCCAGCAGCTTGGAAGACGTTGCTAACTATGGCTACACCTTC
CASSLEDVANYGYTF
>TRBD2|TRBV7-2|many|TRBJ2-5
TGTGCCAGCAGCTTAAACCGACTCGCGGGGGAAGAGACCCAGTACTTC
CASSLNRLAGEETQYF
>.|TRBV11-3|.|TRBJ1-1
TGTGCCAGCAGCTTAGATGGAACGGGGAACACTGAAGCTTTCTTT
CASSLDGTGNTEAFF
>.|TRBV7-9|.|TRBJ2-1
TGTGCCAGCAGCAAGACGGGGTACTCCTACAATGAGCAGTTCTTC
CASSKTGYSYNEQFF
>TRBD2|TRBV29-1|few|TRBJ2-7
TGCAGCGTTGTTTCCGGGACTAGCGGGAAAGGTGGCTACGAGCAGTACTTC
CSVVSGTSGKGGYEQYF
>.|TRBV6-5|few|TRBJ2-7
TGTGCCAGCAGTTACTCGAAAGGGCTTTTTCCCTACGAGCAGTACTTC
CASSYSKGLFPYEQYF
>TRBD2|TRBV12-3/TRBV12-4|few|TRBJ2-1
TGTGCCAGCAGGCCTACTTTAGCGGGAGCTATGTCGTTCTTC
CASRPTLAGAMSFF
>TRBD1|TRBV12-3/TRBV12-4|.|TRBJ2-7
TGTGCCAGCAGTTTTGGACGGACAGGGGGCACCTACGAGCAGTACTTC
CASSFGRTGGTYEQYF
>.|TRBV21-1|.|TRBJ2-1
TGTGCCAGCAGCAGGACTAGCGGGGAAGACAATGAGCAGTTCTTC
CASSRTSGEDNEQFF
>.|TRBV4-3|.|TRBJ1-1
TGCGCCAGCTGCCAAGGAGTTGGAATGAACACTGAAGCTTTCTTT
CASCQGVGMNTEAFF
>.|TRBV19|once|TRBJ2-3
TGTGCCAGTAGTATCTTGGCAGGGAGAGGGGCAGATACGCAGTATTTT
CASSILAGRGADTQYF
>.|TRBV6-5|.|TRBJ2-2
TGTGCCAGCAATTGGATAGACACCGGGGAGCTGTTTTTT
CASNWIDTGELFF
>.|TRBV5-1|few|TRBJ2-3
TGCGCCAGCCGACTCCTAGCGTTTAGCACAGATACGCAGTATTTT
CASRLLAFSTDTQYF
>.|TRBV2|many|TRBJ1-1
TGTGCCAGCAGTGAAAGTGGGCCTGAAGCTTTCTTT
CASSESGPEAFF
>.|TRBV20-1|few|TRBJ2-1
TGCAGTGCTAGGGTCTTTGTTCGAGACAATGAGCAGTTCTTC
CSARVFVRDNEQFF
>TRBD1|TRBV7-2|few|TRBJ1-3
TGTGCCAGCAGCTTAGTGGAAACCGGGACAGCTGGAAACACCATATATTTT
CASSLVETGTAGNTIYF
>TRBD2|TRBV25-1|.|TRBJ2-3
TGTGCCAGCAGTGAACCTAGCGGGAGGGCCGTAGATACGCAGTATTTT
CASSEPSGRAVDTQYF
>TRBD2|TRBV28|.|TRBJ2-7
TGTGCCAGCAGTTTACCACTAGCGGGATACTACGAGCAGTACTTC
CASSLPLAGYYEQYF
>.|TRBV6-1|.|TRBJ2-7
TGTGCCAGCAGTCCCCGCAGGGCGCCCTCCTACGAGCAGTACTTC
CASSPRRAPSYEQYF
>.|TRBV27|.|TRBJ2-1
TGTGCCAGCTCCGCCGCAGGACTCTCATCCTACAATGAGCAGTTCTTC
CASSAAGLSSYNEQFF
>TRBD2|TRBV30|few|TRBJ2-1
TGTGCCTGGACCCTCGTATTCGCGCGGGGGTCTTCCTACAATGAGCAGTTCTTC
CAWTLVFARGSSYNEQFF
>.|TRBV29-1|.|TRBJ2-1
TGCAGCGTTGCCGACTACAATGAGCAGTTCTTC
CSVADYNEQFF
>.|TRBV7-9|.|TRBJ1-1
TGTGCCAGCAGCTTAACCCCTTTGGGAAACACTGAAGCTTTCTTT
CASSLTPLGNTEAFF
>.|TRBV20-1|.|TRBJ2-7
TGCAGTGCTAGAGTGGAGGGGGGATCCTACGAGCAGTACTTC
CSARVEGGSYEQYF
>.|TRBV5-1|.|TRBJ1-4
TGCGCCAGCAGCTTGGGGGGGGCGCAAGAAAAACTGTTTTTT
CASSLGGAQEKLFF
>TRBD2|TRBV5-1|many|TRBJ2-1
TGCGCCAGCAGCCCCTGGGGGGGGGACGGTGAGCAGTTCTTC
CASSPWGGDGEQFF
>.|TRBV5-1|many|TRBJ1-5
TGCGCCAGCAGCTTGGATCGGGGGCCCCAGCATTTT
CASSLDRGPQHF
>TRBD1|TRBV24-1|few|TRBJ2-7
TGTGCCACATCAACAGGGGGTCACTACGAGCAGTACTTC
CATSTGGHYEQYF
>TRBD1|TRBV7-2|.|TRBJ1-5
TGTGCCAGCAGCTCCAGACAGGGGCCCCAGCATTTT
CASSSRQGPQHF